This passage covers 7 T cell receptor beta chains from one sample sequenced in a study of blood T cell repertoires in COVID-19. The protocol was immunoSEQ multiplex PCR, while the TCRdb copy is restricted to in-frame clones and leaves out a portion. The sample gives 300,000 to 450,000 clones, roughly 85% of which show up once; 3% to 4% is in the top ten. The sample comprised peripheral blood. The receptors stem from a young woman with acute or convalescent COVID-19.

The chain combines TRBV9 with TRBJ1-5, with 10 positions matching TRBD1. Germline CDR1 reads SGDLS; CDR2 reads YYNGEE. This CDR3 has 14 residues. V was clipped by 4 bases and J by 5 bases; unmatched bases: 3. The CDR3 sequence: CASSLGTGDQPQHF. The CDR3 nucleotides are TGTGCCAGCAGCCTTGGGACAGGGGATCAGCCCCAGCATTTT. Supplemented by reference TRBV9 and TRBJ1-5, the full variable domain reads DSGVTQTPKHLITATGQRVTLRCSPRSGDLSVYWYQQSLDQGLQFLIQYYNGEERAKGNILERFSAQQFPDLHSELNLSSLELGDSALYFCASSLGTGDQPQHFGDGTRLSIL.

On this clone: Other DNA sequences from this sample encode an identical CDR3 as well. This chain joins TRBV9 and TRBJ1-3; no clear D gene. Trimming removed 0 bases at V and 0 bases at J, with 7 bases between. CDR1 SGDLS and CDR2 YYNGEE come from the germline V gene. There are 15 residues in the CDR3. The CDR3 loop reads CASSVGRSSGNTIYF. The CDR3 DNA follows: TGTGCCAGCAGCGTAGGGCGGAGCTCTGGAAACACCATATATTTT. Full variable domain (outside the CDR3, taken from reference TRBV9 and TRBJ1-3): DSGVTQTPKHLITATGQRVTLRCSPRSGDLSVYWYQQSLDQGLQFLIQYYNGEERAKGNILERFSAQQFPDLHSELNLSSLELGDSALYFCASSVGRSSGNTIYFGEGSWLTVV.

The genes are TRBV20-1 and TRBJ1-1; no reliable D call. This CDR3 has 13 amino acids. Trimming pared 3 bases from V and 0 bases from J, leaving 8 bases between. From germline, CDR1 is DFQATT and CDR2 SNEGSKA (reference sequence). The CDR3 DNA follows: TGCAGTGCTAGTGAGAGAATGAACACTGAAGCTTTCTTT. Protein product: CSASERMNTEAFF.

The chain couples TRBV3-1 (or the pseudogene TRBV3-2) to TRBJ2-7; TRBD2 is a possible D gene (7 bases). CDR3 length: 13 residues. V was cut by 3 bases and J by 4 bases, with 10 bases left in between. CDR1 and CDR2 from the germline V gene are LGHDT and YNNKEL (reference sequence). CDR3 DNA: TGTGCCAGCAGCCACGCGGGGGCTTACGAGCAGTACTTC. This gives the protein CASSHAGAYEQYF.

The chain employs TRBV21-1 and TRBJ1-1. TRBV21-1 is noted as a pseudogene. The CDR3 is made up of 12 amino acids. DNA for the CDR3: TGTGCCAGCAGCCCCGGAGGGCCGGTAGCTTTCTTT. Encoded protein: CASSPGGPVAFF.

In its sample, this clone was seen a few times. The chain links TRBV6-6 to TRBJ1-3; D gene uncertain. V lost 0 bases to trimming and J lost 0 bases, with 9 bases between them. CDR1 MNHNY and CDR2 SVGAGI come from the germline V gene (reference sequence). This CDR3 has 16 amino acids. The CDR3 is CASSYSPVSSGNTIYF. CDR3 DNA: TGTGCCAGCAGTTACTCCCCGGTCTCCTCTGGAAACACCATATATTTT.

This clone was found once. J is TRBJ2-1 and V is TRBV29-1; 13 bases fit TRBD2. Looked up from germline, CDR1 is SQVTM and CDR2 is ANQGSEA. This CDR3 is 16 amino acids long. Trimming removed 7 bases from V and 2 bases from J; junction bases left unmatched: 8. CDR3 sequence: CSAPGLAGRPYNEQFF. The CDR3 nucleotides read TGCAGCGCCCCGGGACTAGCGGGGCGCCCCTACAATGAGCAGTTCTTC.